This T cell receptor (beta chain) was found in a study of blood T cells in healthy people across ages. Whole-study findings and limits: There was a strong correlation between TCR beta diversity and naive T cell percentage.

Notes on this clonotype: Its antigen is still unknown.

Germline V gene lookup returns CDR1 GTSNPN and CDR2 SVGIG (reference sequence). The CDR3 is made up of 13 amino acids. With 5 bases clipped from V and 7 bases from J, the junction kept 3 bases outside the gene matches. A second PCR, run for about 6 to 11 cycles, used a sample-barcoded 5' primer plus a J-beta primer mix. TCRdb used MiXCR to reprocess the 5' RACE reads, holding one entry per CDR3 protein. This table holds around 850,000 distinct CDR3 sequences, around 36% found once. The V call is TRBV30, the J call TRBJ2-3; 13 nucleotides align to TRBD2. The origin of this receptor is a man aged 18 to 35 in good health. Source material: blood. Written as DNA, the CDR3 is TGTGCCTGGGGGACTAGCGGGGTATATACGCAGTATTTT. Protein: CAWGTSGVYTQYF.